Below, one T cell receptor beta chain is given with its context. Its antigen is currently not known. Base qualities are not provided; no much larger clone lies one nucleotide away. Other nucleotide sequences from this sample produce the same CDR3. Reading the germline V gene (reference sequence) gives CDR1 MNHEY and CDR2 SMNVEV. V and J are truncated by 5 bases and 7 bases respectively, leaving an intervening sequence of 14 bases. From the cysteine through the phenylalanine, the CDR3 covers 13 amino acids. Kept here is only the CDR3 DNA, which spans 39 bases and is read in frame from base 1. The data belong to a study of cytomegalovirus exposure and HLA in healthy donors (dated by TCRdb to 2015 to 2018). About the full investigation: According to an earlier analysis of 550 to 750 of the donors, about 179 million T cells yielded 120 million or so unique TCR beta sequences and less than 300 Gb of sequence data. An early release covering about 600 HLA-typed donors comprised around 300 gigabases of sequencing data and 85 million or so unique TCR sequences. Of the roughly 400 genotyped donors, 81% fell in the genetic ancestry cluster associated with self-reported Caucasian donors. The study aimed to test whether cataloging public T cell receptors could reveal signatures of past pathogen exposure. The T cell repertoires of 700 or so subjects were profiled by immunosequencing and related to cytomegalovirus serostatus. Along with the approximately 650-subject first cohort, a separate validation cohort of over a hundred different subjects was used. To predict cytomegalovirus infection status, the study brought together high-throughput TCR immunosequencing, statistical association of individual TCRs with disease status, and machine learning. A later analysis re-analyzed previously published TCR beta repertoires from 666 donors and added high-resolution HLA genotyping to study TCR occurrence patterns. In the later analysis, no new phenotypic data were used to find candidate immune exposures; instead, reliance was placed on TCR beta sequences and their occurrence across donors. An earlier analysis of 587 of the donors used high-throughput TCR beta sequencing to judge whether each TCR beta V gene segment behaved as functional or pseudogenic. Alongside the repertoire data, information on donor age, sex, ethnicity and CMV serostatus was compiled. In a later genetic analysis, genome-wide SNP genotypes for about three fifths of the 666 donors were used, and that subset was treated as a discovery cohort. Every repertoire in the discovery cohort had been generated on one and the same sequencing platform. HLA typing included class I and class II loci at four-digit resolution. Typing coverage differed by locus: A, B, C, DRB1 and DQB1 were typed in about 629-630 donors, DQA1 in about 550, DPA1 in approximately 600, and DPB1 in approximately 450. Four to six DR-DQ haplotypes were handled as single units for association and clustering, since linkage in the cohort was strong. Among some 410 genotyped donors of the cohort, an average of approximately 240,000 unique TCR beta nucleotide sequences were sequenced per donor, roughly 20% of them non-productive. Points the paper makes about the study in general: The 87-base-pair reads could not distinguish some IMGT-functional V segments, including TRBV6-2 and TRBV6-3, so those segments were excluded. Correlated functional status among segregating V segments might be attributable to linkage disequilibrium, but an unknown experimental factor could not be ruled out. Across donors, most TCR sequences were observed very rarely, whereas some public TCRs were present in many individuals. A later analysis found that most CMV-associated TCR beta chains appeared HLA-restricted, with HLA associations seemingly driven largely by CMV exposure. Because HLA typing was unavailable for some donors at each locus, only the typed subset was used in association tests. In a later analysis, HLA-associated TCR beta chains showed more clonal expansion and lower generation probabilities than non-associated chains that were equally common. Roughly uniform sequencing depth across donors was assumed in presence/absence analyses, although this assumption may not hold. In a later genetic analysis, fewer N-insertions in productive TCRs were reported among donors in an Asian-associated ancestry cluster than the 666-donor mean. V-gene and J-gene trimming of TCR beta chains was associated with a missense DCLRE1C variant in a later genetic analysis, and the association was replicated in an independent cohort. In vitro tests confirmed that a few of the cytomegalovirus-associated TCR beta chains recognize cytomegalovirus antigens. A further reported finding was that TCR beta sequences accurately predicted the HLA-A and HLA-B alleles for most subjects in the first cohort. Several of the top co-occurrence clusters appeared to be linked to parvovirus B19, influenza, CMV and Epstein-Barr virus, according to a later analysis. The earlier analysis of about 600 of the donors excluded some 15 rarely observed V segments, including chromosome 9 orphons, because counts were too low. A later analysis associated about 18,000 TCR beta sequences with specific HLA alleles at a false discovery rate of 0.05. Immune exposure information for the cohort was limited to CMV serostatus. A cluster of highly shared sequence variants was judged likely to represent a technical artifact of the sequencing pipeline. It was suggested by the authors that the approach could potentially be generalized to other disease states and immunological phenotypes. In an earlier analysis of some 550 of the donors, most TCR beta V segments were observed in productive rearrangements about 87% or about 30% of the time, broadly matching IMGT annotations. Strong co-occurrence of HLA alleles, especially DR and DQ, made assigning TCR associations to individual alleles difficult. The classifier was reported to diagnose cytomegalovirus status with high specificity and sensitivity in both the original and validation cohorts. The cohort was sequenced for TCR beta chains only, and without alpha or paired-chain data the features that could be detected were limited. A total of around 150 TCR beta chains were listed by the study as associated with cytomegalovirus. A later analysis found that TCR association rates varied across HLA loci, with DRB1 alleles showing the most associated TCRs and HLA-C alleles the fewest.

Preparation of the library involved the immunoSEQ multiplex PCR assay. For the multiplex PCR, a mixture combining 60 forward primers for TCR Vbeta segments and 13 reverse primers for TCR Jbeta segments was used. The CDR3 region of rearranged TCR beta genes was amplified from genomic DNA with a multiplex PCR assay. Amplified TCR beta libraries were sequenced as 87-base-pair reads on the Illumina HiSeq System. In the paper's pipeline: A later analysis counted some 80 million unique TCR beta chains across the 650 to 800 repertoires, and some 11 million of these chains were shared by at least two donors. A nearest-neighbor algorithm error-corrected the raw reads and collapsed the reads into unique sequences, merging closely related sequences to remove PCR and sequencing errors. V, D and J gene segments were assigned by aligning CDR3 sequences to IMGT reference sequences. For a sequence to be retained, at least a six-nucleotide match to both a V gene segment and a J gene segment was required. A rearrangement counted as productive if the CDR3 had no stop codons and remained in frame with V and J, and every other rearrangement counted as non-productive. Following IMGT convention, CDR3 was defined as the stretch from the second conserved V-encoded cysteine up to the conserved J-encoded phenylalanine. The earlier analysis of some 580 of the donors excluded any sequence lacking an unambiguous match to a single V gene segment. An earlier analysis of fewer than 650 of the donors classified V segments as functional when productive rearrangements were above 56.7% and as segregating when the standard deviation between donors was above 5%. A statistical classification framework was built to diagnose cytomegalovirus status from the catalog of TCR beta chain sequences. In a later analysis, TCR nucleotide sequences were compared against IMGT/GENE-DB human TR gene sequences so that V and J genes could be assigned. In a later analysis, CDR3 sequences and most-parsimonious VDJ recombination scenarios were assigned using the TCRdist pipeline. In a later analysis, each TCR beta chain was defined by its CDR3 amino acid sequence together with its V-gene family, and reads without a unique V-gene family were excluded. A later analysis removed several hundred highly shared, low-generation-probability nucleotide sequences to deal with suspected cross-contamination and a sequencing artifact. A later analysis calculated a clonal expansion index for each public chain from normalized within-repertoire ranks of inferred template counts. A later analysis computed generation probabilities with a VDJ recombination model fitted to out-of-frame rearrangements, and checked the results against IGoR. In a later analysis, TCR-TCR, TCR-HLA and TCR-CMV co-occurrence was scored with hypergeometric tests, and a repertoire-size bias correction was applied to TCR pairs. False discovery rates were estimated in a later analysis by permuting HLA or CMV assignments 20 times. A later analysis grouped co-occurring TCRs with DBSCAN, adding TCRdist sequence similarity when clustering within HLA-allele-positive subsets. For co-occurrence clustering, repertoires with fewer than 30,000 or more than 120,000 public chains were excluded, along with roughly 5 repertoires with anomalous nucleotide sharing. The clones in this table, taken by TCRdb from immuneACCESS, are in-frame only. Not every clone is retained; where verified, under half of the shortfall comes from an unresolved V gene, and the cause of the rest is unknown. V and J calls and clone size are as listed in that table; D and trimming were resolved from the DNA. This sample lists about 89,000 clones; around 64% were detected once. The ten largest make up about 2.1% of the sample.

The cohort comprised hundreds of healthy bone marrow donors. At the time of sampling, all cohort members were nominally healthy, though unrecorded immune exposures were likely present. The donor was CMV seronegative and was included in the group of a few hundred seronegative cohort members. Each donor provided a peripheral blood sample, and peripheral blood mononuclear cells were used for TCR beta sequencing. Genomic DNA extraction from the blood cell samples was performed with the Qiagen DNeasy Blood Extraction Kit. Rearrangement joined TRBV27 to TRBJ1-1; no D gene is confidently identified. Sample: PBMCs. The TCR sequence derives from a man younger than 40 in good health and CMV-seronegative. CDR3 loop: CASSHVAGFEAFF. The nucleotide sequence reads TGTGCCAGCAGTCACGTAGCGGGATTTGAAGCTTTCTTT.